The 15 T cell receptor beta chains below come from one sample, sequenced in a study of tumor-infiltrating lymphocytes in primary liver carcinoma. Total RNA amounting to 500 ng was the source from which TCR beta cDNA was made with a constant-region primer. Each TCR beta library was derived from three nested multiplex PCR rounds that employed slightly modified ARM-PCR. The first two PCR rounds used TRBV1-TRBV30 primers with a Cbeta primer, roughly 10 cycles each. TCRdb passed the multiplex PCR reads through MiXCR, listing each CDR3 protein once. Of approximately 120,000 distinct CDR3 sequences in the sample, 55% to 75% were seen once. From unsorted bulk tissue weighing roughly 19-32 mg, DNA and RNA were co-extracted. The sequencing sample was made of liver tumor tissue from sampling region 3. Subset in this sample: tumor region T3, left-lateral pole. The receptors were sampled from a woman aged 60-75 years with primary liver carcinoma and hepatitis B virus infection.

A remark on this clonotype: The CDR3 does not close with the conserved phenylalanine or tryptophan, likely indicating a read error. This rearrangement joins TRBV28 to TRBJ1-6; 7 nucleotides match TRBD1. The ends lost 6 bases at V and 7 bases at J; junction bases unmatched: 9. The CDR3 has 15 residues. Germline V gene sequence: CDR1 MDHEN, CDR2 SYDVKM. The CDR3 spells CASSSPGQINSPLHL. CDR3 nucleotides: TGTGCCAGCAGCAGCCCGGGACAGATCAATTCACCCCTCCACCTT.

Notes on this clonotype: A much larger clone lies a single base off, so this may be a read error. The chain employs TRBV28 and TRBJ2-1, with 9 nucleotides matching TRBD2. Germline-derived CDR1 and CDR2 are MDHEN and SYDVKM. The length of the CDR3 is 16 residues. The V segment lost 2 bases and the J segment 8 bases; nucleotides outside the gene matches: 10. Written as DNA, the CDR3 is TGTGCCAGCAGTTTAAGAGGCCTAGCGGGATGCCATGAGCAGTTCTTC. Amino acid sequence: CASSLRGLAGCHEQFF.

CDR3 in amino acids: CAGKLGGERKSYNEQFF. The CDR3 nucleotides read TGCGCCGGCAAATTGGGGGGGGAGCGGAAGTCCTACAATGAGCAGTTCTTC. The chain employs TRBV5-1 and TRBJ2-1; 7 nucleotides agree with TRBD2. The CDR3 is 17 amino acids. Losses at the gene ends were 10 bases for V and 1 base for J; bases not matched to a gene: 17. Per the germline V gene, CDR1 is SGHRS and CDR2 is YFSETQ.

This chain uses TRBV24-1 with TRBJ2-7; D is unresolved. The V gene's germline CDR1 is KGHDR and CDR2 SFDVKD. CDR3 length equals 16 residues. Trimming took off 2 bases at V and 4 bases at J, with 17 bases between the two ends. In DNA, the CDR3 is TGTGCCACCAGTGATTCAGGCGCGAACAGTAGGTACGAGCAGTACTTC. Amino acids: CATSDSGANSRYEQYF.

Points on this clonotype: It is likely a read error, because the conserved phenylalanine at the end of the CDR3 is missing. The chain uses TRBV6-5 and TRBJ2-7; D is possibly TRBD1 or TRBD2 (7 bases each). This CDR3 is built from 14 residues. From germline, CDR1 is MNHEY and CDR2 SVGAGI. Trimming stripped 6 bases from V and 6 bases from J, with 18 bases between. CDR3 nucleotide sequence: TGTGCCAGCAGAAACCTCAGGGGGAGGGCCGAGCAGTACCTC. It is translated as CASRNLRGRAEQYL.

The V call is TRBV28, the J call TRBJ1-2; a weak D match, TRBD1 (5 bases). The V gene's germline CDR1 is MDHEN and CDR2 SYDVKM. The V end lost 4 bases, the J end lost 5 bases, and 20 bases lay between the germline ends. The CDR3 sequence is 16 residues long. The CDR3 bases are TGTGCCAGCAGTTCCCCGGGAGAGGGGAGAGGGTATGGCTACACCTTC. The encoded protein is CASSSPGEGRGYGYTF.

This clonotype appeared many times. The CDR3 loop reads CASSYDRGSYGYTF. For the CDR3, the DNA is TGTGCCAGCAGCTACGACAGGGGGAGTTATGGCTACACCTTC. The J gene is TRBJ1-2, the V gene TRBV13; 9 positions match TRBD1. This CDR3 comprises 14 residues. Germline values: CDR1 PRHDT, CDR2 FYEKMQ (reference sequence). The junction had 5 bases not matched to a gene; V was cut back by 4 bases and J by 5 bases.

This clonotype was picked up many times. The DNA for the CDR3 is TGTGCCAGCAGTTCTTATACAGGACAGCCCCAGCATTTT. This translates into CASSSYTGQPQHF. The chain combines TRBV6-5 with TRBJ1-5; the D gene is possibly TRBD1 (5 bases). The germline CDR1 and CDR2 sequences are MNHEY and SVGAGI. V was clipped by 4 bases and J by 7 bases, with 11 bases between them. The CDR3 runs 13 residues.

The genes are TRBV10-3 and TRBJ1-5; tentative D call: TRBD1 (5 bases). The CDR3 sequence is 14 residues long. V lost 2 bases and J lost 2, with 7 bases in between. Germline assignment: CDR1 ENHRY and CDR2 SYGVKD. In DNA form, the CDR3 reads TGTGCCATCAGTGAGAGGGGTGGCAATCAGCCCCAGCATTTT. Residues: CAISERGGNQPQHF.

In nucleotides, the CDR3 is TGTGCCAGCGTCCTCCGCGGGCTGACTGAGCAGTTCTTC. Its protein is CASVLRGLTEQFF. The chain combines TRBV12-3 or TRBV12-4 with TRBJ2-1; TRBD2 is a possible D gene (5 bases). This CDR3 region has 13 residues. Trimming removed 8 bases at V and 9 bases at J, with 17 bases between.

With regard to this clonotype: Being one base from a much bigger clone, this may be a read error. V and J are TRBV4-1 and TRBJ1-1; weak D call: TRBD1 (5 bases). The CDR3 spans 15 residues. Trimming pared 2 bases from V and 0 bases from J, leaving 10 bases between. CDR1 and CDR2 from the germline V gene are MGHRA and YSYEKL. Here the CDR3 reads CASSQSGTMNTEAFF. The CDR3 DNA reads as TGCGCCAGCAGCCAATCAGGGACCATGAACACTGAAGCTTTCTTT.

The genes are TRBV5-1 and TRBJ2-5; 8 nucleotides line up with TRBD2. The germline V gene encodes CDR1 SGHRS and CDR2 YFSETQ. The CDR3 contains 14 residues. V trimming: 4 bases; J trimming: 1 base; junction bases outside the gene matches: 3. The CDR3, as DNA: TGCGCCAGCAGCACGGGGGGGGCCCAAGAGACCCAGTACTTC. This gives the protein CASSTGGAQETQYF.

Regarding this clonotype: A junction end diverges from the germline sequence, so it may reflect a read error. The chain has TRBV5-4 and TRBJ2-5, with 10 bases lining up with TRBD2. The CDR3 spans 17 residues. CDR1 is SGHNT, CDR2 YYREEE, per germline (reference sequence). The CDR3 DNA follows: TGTGTCAGCAGCCGATTCTCTAGCGGGAGTGGCCAAGAGACCCAGTACTTC. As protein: CVSSRFSSGSGQETQYF.

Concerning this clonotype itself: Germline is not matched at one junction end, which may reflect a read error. In DNA form, the CDR3 reads TGTGTCAGCATCCAGGGACTAGCGCCCACAGATACGCAGTATTTT. Encoded protein: CVSIQGLAPTDTQYF. The genes are TRBV7-9 and TRBJ2-3; 10 bases map to TRBD2. CDR1 and CDR2 (germline): SEHNR, FQNEAQ (reference sequence). This CDR3 contains 15 residues.

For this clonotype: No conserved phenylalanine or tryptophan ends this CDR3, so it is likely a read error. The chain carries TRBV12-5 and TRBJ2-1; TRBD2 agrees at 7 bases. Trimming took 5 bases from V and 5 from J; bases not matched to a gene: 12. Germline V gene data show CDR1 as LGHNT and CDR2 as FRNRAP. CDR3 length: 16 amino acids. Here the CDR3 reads CASGDPSGGRHNEQFI. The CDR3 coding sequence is TGTGCTAGTGGTGACCCATCGGGAGGTCGACACAATGAGCAGTTCATC.